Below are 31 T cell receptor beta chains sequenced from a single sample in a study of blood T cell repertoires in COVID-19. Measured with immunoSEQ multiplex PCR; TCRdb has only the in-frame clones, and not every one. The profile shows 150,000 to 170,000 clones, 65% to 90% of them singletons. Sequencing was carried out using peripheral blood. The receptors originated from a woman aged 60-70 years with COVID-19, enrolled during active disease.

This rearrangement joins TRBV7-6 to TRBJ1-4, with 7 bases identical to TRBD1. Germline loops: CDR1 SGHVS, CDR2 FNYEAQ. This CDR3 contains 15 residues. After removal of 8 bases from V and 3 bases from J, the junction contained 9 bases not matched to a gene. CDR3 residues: CASGSSGQPNEKLFF. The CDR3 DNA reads TGTGCCAGCGGGAGTTCGGGACAGCCTAATGAAAAACTGTTTTTT.

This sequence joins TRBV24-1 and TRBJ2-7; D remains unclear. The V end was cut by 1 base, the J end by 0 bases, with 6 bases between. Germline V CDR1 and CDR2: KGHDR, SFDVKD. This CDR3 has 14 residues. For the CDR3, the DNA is TGTGCCACCAGTGATTTTGGCAACTCCTACGAGCAGTACGTC. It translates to CATSDFGNSYEQYV.

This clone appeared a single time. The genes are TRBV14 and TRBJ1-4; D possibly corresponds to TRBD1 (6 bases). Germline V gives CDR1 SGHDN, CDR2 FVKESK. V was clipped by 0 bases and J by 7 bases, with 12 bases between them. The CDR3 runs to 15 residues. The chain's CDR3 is CASSQEVQGGEKLFF. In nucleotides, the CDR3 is TGTGCCAGCAGCCAAGAAGTACAGGGCGGTGAAAAACTGTTTTTT. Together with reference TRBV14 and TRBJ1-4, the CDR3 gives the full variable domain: EAGVTQFPSHSVIEKGQTVTLRCDPISGHDNLYWYRRVMGKEIKFLLHFVKESKQDESGMPNNRFLAERTGGTYSTLKVQPAELEDSGVYFCASSQEVQGGEKLFFGSGTQLSVL.

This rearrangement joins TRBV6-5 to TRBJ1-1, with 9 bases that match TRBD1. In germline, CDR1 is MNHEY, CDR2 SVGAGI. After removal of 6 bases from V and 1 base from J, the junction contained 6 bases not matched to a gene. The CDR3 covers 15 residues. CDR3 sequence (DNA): TGTGCCAGCAGAAAACAGGGGGCGTGGAACACTGAAGCTTTCTTT. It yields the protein CASRKQGAWNTEAFF.

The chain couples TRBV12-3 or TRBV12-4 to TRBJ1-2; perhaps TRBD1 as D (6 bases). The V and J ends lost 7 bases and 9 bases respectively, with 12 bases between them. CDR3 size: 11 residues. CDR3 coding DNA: TGTGCCAGCACGGCCAGGGGAAGCTACACCTTC. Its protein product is CASTARGSYTF.

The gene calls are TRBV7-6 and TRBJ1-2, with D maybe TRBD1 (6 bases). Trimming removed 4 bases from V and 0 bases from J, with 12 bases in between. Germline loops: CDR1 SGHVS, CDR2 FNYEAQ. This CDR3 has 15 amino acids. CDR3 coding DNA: TGTGCCAGCAGCTCCCAGACAGGAACTAACTATGGCTACACCTTC. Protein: CASSSQTGTNYGYTF.

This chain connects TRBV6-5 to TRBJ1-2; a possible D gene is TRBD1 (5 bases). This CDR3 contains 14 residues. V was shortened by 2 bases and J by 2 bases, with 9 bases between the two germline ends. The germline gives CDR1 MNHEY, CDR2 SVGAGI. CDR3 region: CASSYAGINYGYTF. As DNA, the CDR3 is TGTGCCAGCAGTTACGCAGGGATAAACTATGGCTACACCTTC.

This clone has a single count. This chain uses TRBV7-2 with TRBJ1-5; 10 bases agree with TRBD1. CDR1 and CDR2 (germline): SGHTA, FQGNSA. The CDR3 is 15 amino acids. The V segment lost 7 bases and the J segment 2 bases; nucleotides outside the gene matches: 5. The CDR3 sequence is CASTGGTGGNQPQHF. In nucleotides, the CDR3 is TGTGCCAGCACCGGAGGGACAGGGGGCAATCAGCCCCAGCATTTT. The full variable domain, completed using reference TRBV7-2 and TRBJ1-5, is GAGVSQSPSNKVTEKGKDVELRCDPISGHTALYWYRQSLGQGLEFLIYFQGNSAPDKSGLPSDRFSAERTGGSVSTLTIQRTQQEDSAVYLCASTGGTGGNQPQHFGDGTRLSIL.

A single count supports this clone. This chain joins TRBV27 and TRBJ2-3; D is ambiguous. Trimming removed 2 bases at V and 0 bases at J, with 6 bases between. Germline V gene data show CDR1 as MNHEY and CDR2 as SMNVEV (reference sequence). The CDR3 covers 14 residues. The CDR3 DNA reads TGTGCCAGCAGTTTAGGTCTAAGCACAGATACGCAGTATTTT. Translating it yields CASSLGLSTDTQYF.

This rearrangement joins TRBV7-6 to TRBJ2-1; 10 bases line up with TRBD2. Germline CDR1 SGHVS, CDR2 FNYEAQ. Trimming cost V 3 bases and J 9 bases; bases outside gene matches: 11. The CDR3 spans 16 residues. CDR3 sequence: CASSFVTAGGQGEQFF. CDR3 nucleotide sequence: TGTGCCAGCAGCTTCGTAACAGCGGGGGGGCAGGGTGAGCAGTTCTTC.

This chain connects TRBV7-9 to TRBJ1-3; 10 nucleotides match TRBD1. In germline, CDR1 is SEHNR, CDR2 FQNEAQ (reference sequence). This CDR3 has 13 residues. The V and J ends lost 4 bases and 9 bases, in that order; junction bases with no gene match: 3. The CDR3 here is CASSSGQGLTIYF. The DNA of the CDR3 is TGTGCCAGCAGCTCGGGACAGGGGCTCACCATATATTTT. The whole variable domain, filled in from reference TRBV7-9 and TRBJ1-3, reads DTGVSQNPRHKITKRGQNVTFRCDPISEHNRLYWYRQTLGQGPEFLTYFQNEAQLEKSRLLSDRFSAERPKGSFSTLEIQRTEQGDSAMYLCASSSGQGLTIYFGEGSWLTVV.

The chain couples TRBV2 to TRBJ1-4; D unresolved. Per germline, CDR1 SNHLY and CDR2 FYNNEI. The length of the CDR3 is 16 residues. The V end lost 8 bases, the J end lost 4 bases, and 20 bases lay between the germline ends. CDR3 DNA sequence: TGTGCCAGCCACGGTCAGGTCCTCCTCTTTAATGAAAAACTGTTTTTT. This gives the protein CASHGQVLLFNEKLFF.

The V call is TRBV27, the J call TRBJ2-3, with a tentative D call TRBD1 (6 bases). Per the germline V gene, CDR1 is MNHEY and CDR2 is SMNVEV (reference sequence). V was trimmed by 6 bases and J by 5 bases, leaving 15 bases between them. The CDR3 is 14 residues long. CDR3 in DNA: TGTGCCAGCAGCCCGACAGGTGGGAGAGATACGCAGTATTTT. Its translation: CASSPTGGRDTQYF.

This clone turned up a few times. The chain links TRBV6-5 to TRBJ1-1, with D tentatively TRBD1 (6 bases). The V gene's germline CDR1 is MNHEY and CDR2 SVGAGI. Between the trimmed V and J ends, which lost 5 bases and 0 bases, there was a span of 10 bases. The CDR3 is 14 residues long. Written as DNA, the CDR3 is TGTGCCAGCAGTCTCGGGACATTGAACACTGAAGCTTTCTTT. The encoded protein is CASSLGTLNTEAFF.

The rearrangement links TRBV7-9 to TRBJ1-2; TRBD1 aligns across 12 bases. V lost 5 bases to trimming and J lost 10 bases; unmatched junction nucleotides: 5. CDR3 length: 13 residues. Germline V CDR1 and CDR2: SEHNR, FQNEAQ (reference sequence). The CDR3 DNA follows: TGTGCCAGCAGCGCCGGGACAGGGGGCCACTACACCTTC. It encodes CASSAGTGGHYTF.

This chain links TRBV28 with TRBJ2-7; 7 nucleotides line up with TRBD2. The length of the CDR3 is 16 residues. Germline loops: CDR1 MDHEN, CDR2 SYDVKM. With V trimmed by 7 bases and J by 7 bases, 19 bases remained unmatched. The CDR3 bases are TGTGCCAGCAAGACCGGAGGGGCTAGCGGTACCTGGGAGCAGTACTTC. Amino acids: CASKTGGASGTWEQYF.

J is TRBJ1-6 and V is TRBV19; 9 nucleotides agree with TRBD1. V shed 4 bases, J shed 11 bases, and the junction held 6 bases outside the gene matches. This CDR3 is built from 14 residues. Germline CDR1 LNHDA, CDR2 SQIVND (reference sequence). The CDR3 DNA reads TGTGCCAGTAGTAGTGGACAGGGGAGTCCACCCCTCCACTTT. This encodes CASSSGQGSPPLHF.

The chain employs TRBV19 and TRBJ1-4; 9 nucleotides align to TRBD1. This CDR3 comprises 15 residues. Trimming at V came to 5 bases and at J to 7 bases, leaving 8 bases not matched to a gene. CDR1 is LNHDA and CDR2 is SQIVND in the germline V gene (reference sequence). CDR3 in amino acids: CASSSRQGGVEKLFF. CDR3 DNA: TGTGCCAGTAGTTCCCGACAGGGGGGAGTTGAAAAACTGTTTTTT.

CDR3 coding DNA: TGTGCCACCAGCACGGGGGGAAGGGAGACCCAGTACTTC. Protein sequence: CATSTGGRETQYF. This chain joins TRBV24-1 and TRBJ2-5, with TRBD2 matching over 7 bases. The CDR3 sequence is 13 residues long. V shed 7 bases, J shed 5 bases, and the junction held 6 bases outside the gene matches. Germline assignment: CDR1 KGHDR and CDR2 SFDVKD.

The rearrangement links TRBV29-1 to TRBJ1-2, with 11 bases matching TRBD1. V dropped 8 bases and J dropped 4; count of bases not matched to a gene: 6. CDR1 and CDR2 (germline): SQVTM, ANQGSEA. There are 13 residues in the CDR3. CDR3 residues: CSLRDRGSYGYTF. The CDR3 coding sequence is TGCAGCCTCAGGGACAGGGGGAGCTATGGCTACACCTTC.

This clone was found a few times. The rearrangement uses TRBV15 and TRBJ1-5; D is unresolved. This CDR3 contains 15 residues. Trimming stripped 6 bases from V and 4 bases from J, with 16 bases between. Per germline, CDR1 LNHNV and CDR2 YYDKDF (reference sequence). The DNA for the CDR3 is TGTGCCACCAGATCCGCTACAGATAAAAATCAGCCCCAGCATTTT. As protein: CATRSATDKNQPQHF.

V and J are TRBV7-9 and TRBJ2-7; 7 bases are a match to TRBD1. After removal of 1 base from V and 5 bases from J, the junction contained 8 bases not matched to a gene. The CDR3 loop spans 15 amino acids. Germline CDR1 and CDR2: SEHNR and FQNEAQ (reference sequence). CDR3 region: CASSLGIGGGHEQYF. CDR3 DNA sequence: TGTGCCAGCAGCTTAGGAATAGGGGGCGGCCACGAGCAGTACTTC.

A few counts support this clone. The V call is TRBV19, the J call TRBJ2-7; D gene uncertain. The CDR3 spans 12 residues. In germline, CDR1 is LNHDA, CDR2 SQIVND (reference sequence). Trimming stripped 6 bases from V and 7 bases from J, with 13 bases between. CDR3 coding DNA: TGTGCCAGTAGCCCCCTAAACTGGGAGCAGTACTTC. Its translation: CASSPLNWEQYF. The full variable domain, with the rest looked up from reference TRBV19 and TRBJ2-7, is DGGITQSPKYLFRKEGQNVTLSCEQNLNHDAMYWYRQDPGQGLRLIYYSQIVNDFQKGDIAEGYSVSREKKESFPLTVTSAQKNPTAFYLCASSPLNWEQYFGPGTRLTVT.

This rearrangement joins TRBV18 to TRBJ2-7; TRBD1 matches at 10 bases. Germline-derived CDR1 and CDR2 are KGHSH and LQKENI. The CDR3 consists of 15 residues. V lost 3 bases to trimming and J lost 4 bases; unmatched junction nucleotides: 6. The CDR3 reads CASSPGDRGGYEQYV. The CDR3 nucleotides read TGTGCCAGCTCACCCGGGGACAGGGGTGGGTACGAGCAGTACGTC.

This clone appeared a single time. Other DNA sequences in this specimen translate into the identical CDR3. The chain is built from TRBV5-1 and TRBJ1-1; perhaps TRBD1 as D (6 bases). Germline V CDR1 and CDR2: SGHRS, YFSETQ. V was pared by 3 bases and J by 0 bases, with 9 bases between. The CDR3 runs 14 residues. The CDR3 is CASSSTGMNTEAFF. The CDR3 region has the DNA TGCGCCAGCAGCTCAACAGGGATGAACACTGAAGCTTTCTTT. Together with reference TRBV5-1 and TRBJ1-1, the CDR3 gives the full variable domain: KAGVTQTPRYLIKTRGQQVTLSCSPISGHRSVSWYQQTPGQGLQFLFEYFSETQRNKGNFPGRFSGRQFSNSRSEMNVSTLELGDSALYLCASSSTGMNTEAFFGQGTRLTVV.

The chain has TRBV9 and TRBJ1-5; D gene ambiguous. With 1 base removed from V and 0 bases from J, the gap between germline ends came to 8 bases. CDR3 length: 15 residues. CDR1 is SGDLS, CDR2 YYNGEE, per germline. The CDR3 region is CASSVFGDSNQPQHF. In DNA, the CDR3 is TGTGCCAGCAGCGTATTCGGGGATAGCAATCAGCCCCAGCATTTT.

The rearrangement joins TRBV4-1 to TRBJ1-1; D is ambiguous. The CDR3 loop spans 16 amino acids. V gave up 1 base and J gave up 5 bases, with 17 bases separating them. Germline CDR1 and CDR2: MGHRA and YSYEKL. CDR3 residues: CASSQARLGSRTEAFF. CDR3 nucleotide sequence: TGCGCCAGCAGCCAAGCCCGACTTGGGAGTAGGACTGAAGCTTTCTTT.

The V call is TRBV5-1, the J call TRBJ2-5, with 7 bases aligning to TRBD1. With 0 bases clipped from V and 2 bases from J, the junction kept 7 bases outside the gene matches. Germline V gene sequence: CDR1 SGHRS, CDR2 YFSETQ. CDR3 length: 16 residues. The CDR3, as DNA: TGCGCCAGCAGCTTGGGACCGGGACAGACACAAGAGACCCAGTACTTC. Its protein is CASSLGPGQTQETQYF.

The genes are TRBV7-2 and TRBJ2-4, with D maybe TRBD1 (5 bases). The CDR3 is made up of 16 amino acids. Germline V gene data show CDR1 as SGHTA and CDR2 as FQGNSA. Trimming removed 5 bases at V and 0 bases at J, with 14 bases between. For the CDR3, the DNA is TGTGCCAGCAGCCCAACAGGTTTTCTAGCCAAAAACATTCAGTACTTC. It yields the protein CASSPTGFLAKNIQYF.

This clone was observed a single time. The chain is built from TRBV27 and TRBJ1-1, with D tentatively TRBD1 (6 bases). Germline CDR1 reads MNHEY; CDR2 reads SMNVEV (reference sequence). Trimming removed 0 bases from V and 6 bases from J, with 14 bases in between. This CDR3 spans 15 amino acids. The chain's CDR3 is CASSLSRGGGPEAFF. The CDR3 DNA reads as TGTGCCAGCAGTTTATCGAGAGGGGGGGGCCCTGAAGCTTTCTTT.

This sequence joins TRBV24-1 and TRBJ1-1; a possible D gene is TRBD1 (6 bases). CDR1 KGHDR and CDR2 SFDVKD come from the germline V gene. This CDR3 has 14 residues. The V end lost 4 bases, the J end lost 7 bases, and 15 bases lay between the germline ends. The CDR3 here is CATSDGGGAYEAFF. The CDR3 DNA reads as TGTGCCACCAGTGACGGTGGGGGGGCGTATGAAGCTTTCTTT.